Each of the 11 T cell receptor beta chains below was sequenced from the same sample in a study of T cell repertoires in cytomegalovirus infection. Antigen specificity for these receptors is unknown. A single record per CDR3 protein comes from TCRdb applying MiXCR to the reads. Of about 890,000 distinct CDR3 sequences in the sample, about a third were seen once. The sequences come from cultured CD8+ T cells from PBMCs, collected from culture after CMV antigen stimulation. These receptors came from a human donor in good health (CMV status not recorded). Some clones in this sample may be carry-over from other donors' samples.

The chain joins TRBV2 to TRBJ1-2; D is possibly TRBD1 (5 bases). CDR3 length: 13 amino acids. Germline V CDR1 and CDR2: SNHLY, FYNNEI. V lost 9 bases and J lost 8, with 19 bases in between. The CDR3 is CASPEGKFNGYTF. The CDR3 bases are TGTGCCAGTCCTGAGGGGAAGTTCAACGGCTACACCTTC.

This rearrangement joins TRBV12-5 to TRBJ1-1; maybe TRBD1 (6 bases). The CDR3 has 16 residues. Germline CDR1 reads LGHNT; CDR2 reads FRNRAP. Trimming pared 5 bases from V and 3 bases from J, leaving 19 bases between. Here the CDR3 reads CASGPTGPMGHTEAFF. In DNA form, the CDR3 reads TGTGCTAGTGGTCCCACAGGGCCGATGGGCCACACTGAAGCTTTCTTT.

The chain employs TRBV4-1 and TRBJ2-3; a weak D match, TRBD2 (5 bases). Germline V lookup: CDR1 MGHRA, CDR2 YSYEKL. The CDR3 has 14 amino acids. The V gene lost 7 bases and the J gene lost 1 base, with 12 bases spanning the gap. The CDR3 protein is CASNRGLGTDTQYF. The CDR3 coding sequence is TGCGCCAGCAACCGAGGACTGGGCACAGATACGCAGTATTTT.

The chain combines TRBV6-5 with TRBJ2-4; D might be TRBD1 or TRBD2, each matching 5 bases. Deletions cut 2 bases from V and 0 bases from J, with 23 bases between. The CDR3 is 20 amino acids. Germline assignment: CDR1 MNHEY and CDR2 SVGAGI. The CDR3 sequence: CASSYAFAGLGDLAKNIQYF. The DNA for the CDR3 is TGTGCCAGCAGTTACGCTTTCGCGGGCTTAGGGGATCTAGCCAAAAACATTCAGTACTTC.

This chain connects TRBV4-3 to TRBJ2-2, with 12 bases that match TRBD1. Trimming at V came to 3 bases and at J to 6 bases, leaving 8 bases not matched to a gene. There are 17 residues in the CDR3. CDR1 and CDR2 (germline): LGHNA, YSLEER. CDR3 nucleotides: TGCGCCAGCAGCCAGCGCCCGGGACAGGGGGCGGCCGGGGAGCTGTTTTTT. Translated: CASSQRPGQGAAGELFF.

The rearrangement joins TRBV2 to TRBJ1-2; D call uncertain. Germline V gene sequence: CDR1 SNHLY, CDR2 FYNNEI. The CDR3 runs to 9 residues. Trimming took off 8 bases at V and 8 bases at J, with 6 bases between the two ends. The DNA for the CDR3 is TGTGCCAGCCTAGCGGGCTACACCTTC. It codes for CASLAGYTF.

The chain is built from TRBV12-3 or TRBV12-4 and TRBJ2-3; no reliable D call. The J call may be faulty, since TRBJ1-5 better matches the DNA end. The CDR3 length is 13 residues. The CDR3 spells CASSLALTDTQHF. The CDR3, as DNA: TGTGCCAGCAGTTTGGCCCTCACAGATACGCAGCATTTT.

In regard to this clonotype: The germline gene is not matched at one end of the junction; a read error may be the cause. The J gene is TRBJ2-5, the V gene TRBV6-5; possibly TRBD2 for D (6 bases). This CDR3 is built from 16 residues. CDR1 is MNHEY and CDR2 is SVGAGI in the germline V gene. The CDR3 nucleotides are TGTGTCAGCAGCCGACTCCGTATAACCGGGGGAGAGACCCAGTACTTC. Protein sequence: CVSSRLRITGGETQYF.

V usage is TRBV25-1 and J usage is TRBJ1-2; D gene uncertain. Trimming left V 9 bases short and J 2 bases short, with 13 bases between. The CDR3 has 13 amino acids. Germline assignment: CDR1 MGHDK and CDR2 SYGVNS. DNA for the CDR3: TGTGCCAGAATCCCCCCAAAGAACTATGGCTACACCTTC. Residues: CARIPPKNYGYTF.

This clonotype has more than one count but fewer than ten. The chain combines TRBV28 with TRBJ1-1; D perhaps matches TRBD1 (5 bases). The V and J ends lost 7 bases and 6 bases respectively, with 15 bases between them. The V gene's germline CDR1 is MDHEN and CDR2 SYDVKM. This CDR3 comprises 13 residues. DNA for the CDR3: TGTGCCAGCAAACCAGCCCAGGGCCCTGAAGCTTTCTTT. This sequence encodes CASKPAQGPEAFF.

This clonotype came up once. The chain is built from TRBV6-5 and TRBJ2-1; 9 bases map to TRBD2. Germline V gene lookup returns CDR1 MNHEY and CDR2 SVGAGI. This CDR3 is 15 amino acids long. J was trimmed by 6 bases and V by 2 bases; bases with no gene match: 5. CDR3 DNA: TGTGCCAGCAGTTACGATCGCGGGGGGGGCAATGAGCAGTTCTTC. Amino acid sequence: CASSYDRGGGNEQFF.